One sample yielded the 3 T cell receptor beta chains listed below, sequenced in a study of blood T cell repertoires in COVID-19. Only in-frame clones appear in the TCRdb table, and some are missing; sequencing was by immunoSEQ multiplex PCR. The data show roughly 180,000 clones, around 88% seen once. Sequencing used PBMCs or T cells enriched from blood (not recorded which). The receptors originated from a woman aged 45-60 years in a cohort exposed to, infected with or recovered from COVID-19 (not recorded which).

A few counts support this clone. V and J are TRBV7-2 and TRBJ1-2, with D hard to call. Germline V gene data show CDR1 as SGHTA and CDR2 as FQGNSA. Trimming shortened V by 5 bases and J by 8 bases, and 15 bases separated the two germline ends. CDR3 length: 13 amino acids. The CDR3 DNA reads TGTGCCAGCAGCCCGACGACTCAAGACGGCTACACCTTC. Translated: CASSPTTQDGYTF.

The chain recombines TRBV6-5 with TRBJ1-1, with TRBD1 matching 7 bases. The junction had 13 bases not matched to a gene; V was cut back by 6 bases and J by 6 bases. The V gene's germline CDR1 is MNHEY and CDR2 SVGAGI. This CDR3 contains 15 residues. CDR3 sequence reads: CASSLGDREGAEAFF. The CDR3 DNA reads TGTGCCAGCAGCCTCGGCGACAGGGAAGGAGCTGAAGCTTTCTTT.

CDR3 in amino acids: CAWSVREQPGTF. The CDR3 DNA is TGTGCCTGGAGTGTACGTGAACAGCCCGGCACCTTC. The chain couples TRBV30 to TRBJ1-2; D not certain. This CDR3 contains 12 residues. Trimming shortened V by 0 bases and J by 13 bases, and 15 bases separated the two germline ends. Germline CDR1 GTSNPN, CDR2 SVGIG (reference sequence).